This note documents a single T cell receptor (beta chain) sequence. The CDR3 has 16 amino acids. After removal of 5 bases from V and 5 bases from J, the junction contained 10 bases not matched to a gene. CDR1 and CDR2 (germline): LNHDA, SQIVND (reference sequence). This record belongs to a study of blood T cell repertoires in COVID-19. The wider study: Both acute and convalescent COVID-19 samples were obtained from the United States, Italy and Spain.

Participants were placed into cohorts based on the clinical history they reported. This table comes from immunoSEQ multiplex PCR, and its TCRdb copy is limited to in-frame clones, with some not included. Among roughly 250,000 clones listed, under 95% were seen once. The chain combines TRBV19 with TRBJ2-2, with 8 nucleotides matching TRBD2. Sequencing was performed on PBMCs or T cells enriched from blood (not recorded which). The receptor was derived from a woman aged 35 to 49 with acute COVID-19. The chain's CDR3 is CASSPQSGGFTGELFF. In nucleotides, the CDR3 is TGTGCCAGTAGTCCTCAGTCGGGGGGGTTTACCGGGGAGCTGTTTTTT.